Described below is a single T cell receptor (beta chain) sequence and its context. The antigen is undetermined. The sample holds other DNA sequences that translate to the same CDR3. V was cut by 1 base and J by 8 bases, with 11 bases left in between. Germline CDR1 LGHNA, CDR2 YNFKEQ. The CDR3 loop spans 14 amino acids. Repertoires were generated with immunoSEQ multiplex PCR, while TCRdb's copy carries only in-frame clones and drops some. Of tens of thousands of clones in the sample, about 86% were seen once. This record belongs to a study of a mutant IDH1 vaccine in newly diagnosed glioma. Study-wide background: With temozolomide cycles, or 4-6 weeks after radiotherapy alone, vaccination was started. Treated patients had a mean age of about 40 years and an approximately 60% male, around 40% female split. Most patients had radiochemotherapy with temozolomide before enrollment; others had one alone.

Indicated time point: week 5, during vaccination. Alongside topical imiquimod, each dose of vaccine comprised 300 ug of mutant IDH1 20-mer peptide. The donors had new WHO grade 3 or 4 astrocytomas; these were IDH1-mutant and ATRX-lost. The sequences come from PBMCs, collected from a glioma patient whose treatment included an IDH1 peptide vaccine. The rearrangement links TRBV4-2 to TRBJ1-4; D is possibly TRBD1 (5 bases). The clonotype was recovered from a man aged 30-40 years with glioma. Written as DNA, the CDR3 is TGTGCCAGCAGCCAAGGGGGCGCGGAGGAAAAACTGTTTTTT. Translating gives CASSQGGAEEKLFF.